This passage covers 18 T cell receptor beta chains from one sample sequenced in a study of human T cells and chemical hapten exposure. This sample's time point: pre-sensitization, week 0. Treatment defined: therapeutic diphenylcyclopropenone sensitization with weekly scalp DPC. Unfractionated whole blood was the source of the extracted total RNA. TCRdb reprocessed the RACE reads via MiXCR and lists one record per CDR3 protein. The table records about 30,000 distinct CDR3 sequences, over 9% of them present only once. The starting material was whole blood, obtained in connection with sensitization to the hapten diphenylcyclopropenone (DPC). The receptors shown here come from a man in his forties or fifties with alopecia areata. Some clones in this sample may be carry-over from other donors' samples.

The table lists this clonotype with many counts. CDR3 DNA sequence: TGCGCCAGCAGCTTGACAGGGGCCGGTCAAGAGACCCAGTACTTC. It is translated as CASSLTGAGQETQYF. The chain combines TRBV5-1 with TRBJ2-5; 7 nucleotides agree with TRBD1. With V trimmed by 1 base and J by 2 bases, 5 bases remained unmatched. The CDR3 sequence is 15 residues long. The germline gives CDR1 SGHRS, CDR2 YFSETQ.

This clonotype was picked up many times. The rearrangement uses TRBV5-1 and TRBJ2-5; D not certain. The CDR3 extends over 13 amino acids. Trimming stripped 0 bases from V and 1 base from J, with 4 bases between. CDR1 and CDR2 (germline): SGHRS, YFSETQ. The DNA for the CDR3 is TGCGCCAGCAGCTTGGGGAGCCAAGAGACCCAGTACTTC. It translates to CASSLGSQETQYF.

The CDR3 loop is CASSSGGEYEQYF. In DNA form, the CDR3 reads TGTGCCAGCAGCTCCGGGGGCGAATACGAGCAGTACTTC. The rearrangement joins TRBV7-6 to TRBJ2-7; D tentatively reads TRBD1 or TRBD2 (6 bases each). V shed 4 bases and J shed 4 bases, with 11 bases lying between them. The CDR3 extends over 13 amino acids. Germline CDR1 reads SGHVS; CDR2 reads FNYEAQ.

This clonotype was found many times. The genes are TRBV29-1 and TRBJ2-1; TRBD2 matches at 9 bases. The CDR3 has 13 residues. Looked up from germline, CDR1 is SQVTM and CDR2 is ANQGSEA. Trimming cost V 7 bases and J 3 bases; bases outside gene matches: 4. This CDR3 reads CSGSGSGYNEQFF. For the CDR3, the DNA is TGCAGCGGTAGCGGGAGCGGCTACAATGAGCAGTTCTTC.

The chain recombines TRBV7-8 with TRBJ2-5, with TRBD1 matching 8 bases. CDR3 length: 14 amino acids. Losses at the gene ends were 7 bases for V and 3 bases for J; bases not matched to a gene: 7. Germline loops: CDR1 SGHVS, CDR2 FQNEAQ. CDR3 DNA sequence: TGTGCCAGCACCCCACCAGGGGGCAAAGAGACCCAGTACTTC. Amino acid sequence: CASTPPGGKETQYF. Complete variable domain (other parts from reference TRBV7-8 and TRBJ2-5): GAGVSQSPRYKVAKRGQDVALRCDPISGHVSLFWYQQALGQGPEFLTYFQNEAQLDKSGLPSDRFFAERPEGSVSTLKIQRTQQEDSAVYLCASTPPGGKETQYFGPGTRLLVL.

This clonotype was counted ten times or more. The chain couples TRBV20-1 to TRBJ2-1, with TRBD2 as a possible D gene (6 bases). Trimming stripped 3 bases from V and 7 bases from J, with 13 bases between. Germline V gene sequence: CDR1 DFQATT, CDR2 SNEGSKA (reference sequence). This CDR3 contains 13 residues. The CDR3 sequence is CSASLLAENEQFF. The CDR3 DNA is TGCAGTGCTAGCTTACTAGCTGAGAATGAGCAGTTCTTC.

In its sample, this clonotype was seen a few times. J is TRBJ2-3 and V is TRBV28; D is unclear. Germline loops: CDR1 MDHEN, CDR2 SYDVKM. The CDR3 runs to 15 residues. Trimming shortened V by 5 bases and J by 0 bases, and 12 bases separated the two germline ends. The CDR3 sequence: CASSESVHSTDTQYF. The CDR3 DNA reads TGTGCCAGCAGTGAGAGCGTACATAGCACAGATACGCAGTATTTT.

This chain joins TRBV2 and TRBJ1-2, with D perhaps TRBD1 (6 bases). Germline V gene sequence: CDR1 SNHLY, CDR2 FYNNEI. Trimming left V 8 bases short and J 3 bases short, with 10 bases between. The CDR3 totals 12 residues. The CDR3 here is CASGRTDYGYTF. The CDR3 nucleotides are TGTGCCAGCGGCCGGACAGACTATGGCTACACCTTC.

This clonotype was counted ten times or more. The CDR3 nucleotides read TGCGCCAGCAGTGAGTCCGGTCAGGGGGCGAACGAGCAGTACTTC. Its translation: CASSESGQGANEQYF. The chain recombines TRBV10-1 with TRBJ2-7, with TRBD1 identical over 8 bases. The CDR3 covers 15 residues. Germline V gene lookup returns CDR1 WNHNN and CDR2 SYGVQD (reference sequence). V gave up 0 bases and J gave up 5 bases; unmatched junction bases: 6.

This clonotype was seen a single time. The chain has TRBV28 and TRBJ2-3, with TRBD2 as a possible D gene (5 bases). Germline values: CDR1 MDHEN, CDR2 SYDVKM. Trimming took off 3 bases at V and 9 bases at J, with 10 bases between the two ends. The CDR3 runs to 12 residues. CDR3 bases: TGTGCCAGCAGTTTTACAGAGGGAACGCAGTATTTT. It is translated as CASSFTEGTQYF.

This clonotype was recorded at least ten times. V and J are TRBV12-3 or TRBV12-4 and TRBJ2-1, with TRBD1 matching over 12 bases. This CDR3 spans 14 amino acids. The ends lost 5 bases at V and 8 bases at J; junction bases unmatched: 4. The CDR3 region is CASSPGQGADEQFF. The CDR3 bases are TGTGCCAGCAGTCCGGGACAGGGGGCGGATGAGCAGTTCTTC.

This clonotype appeared many times. The rearrangement joins TRBV29-1 to TRBJ2-2; perhaps TRBD2 as D (5 bases). This CDR3 has 14 residues. From germline, CDR1 is SQVTM and CDR2 ANQGSEA. The V gene lost 5 bases and the J gene lost 0 bases, with 10 bases spanning the gap. This CDR3 reads CSVRYGANTGELFF. The CDR3 DNA follows: TGCAGCGTTAGATACGGGGCGAACACCGGGGAGCTGTTTTTT.

There are many counts of this clonotype. J is TRBJ2-1 and V is TRBV6-5, with TRBD2 as a possible D gene (5 bases). The CDR3 totals 13 residues. Trimming removed 5 bases from V and 5 bases from J, with 10 bases in between. Germline CDR1 is MNHEY and CDR2 is SVGAGI. CDR3 protein: CASSPRTDNEQFF. The CDR3 DNA reads as TGTGCCAGCAGTCCTCGGACTGACAATGAGCAGTTCTTC.

This clonotype was seen many times. The chain links TRBV18 to TRBJ1-6, with D perhaps matching TRBD1 (5 bases). The V gene lost 1 base and the J gene lost 5 bases, with 12 bases spanning the gap. There are 16 residues in the CDR3. The germline gives CDR1 KGHSH, CDR2 LQKENI. CDR3 region: CASSPRRIGDNSPLHF. The DNA of the CDR3 is TGTGCCAGCTCACCACGGCGGATAGGGGATAATTCACCCCTCCACTTT.

This clonotype came up many times. One end of the junction fails to match germline, which may point to a read error. In DNA form, the CDR3 reads TGTGCCAGCAGTGGTAGCACTAGCGGGCGGAAAAACACCGGGGAGCTTTTTTTT. Encoded protein: CASSGSTSGRKNTGELFF. V and J are TRBV6-1 and TRBJ2-2, with 9 bases identical to TRBD2. The CDR3 consists of 18 residues. Germline V gene lookup returns CDR1 MNHNS and CDR2 SASEGT.

This clonotype was observed at least ten times. The chain employs TRBV21-1 and TRBJ2-4; TRBD2, the D gene given by the table, was not confirmed from the DNA. TRBV21-1 is described as a pseudogene. This CDR3 contains 18 residues. CDR3 residues: CASSKLHGSGFGKNIQYF. CDR3 nucleotide sequence: TGTGCCAGCAGCAAATTGCACGGGAGCGGATTCGGCAAAAACATTCAGTACTTC.

This clonotype was counted between two and nine times. The chain joins TRBV28 to TRBJ1-6, with D perhaps TRBD1 (5 bases). Per the germline V gene, CDR1 is MDHEN and CDR2 is SYDVKM. V lost 3 bases, J lost 5 bases, and 11 bases lay in between. The CDR3 loop spans 15 amino acids. DNA of the CDR3: TGTGCCAGCAGTTTTGCAGGGCGGGATAATTCACCCCTCCACTTT. Translation: CASSFAGRDNSPLHF.

This clonotype has at least ten counts. This sequence joins TRBV5-1 and TRBJ2-7, with no clear D. V was clipped by 2 bases and J by 3 bases, with 6 bases between them. This CDR3 spans 12 amino acids. Germline-derived CDR1 and CDR2 are SGHRS and YFSETQ. The CDR3 loop reads CASSLTLYEQYF. CDR3 coding DNA: TGCGCCAGCAGCTTAACACTCTACGAGCAGTACTTC.